This passage covers 26 T cell receptor beta chains from one sample sequenced in a study of early stage breast cancer tumors. Assay used: immunoSEQ multiplex PCR; TCRdb lists only in-frame clones, some missing. Of about 41,000 clones listed, 55% to 75% are singletons. The sample comprised blood. Every receptor here comes from a person in their fifties with breast cancer.

This clone was seen just once. V is TRBV6-1 and J is TRBJ2-7, with 10 bases matching TRBD2. With V trimmed by 2 bases and J by 0 bases, 7 bases remained unmatched. The CDR3 spans 17 residues. Germline CDR1 and CDR2: MNHNS and SASEGT. The CDR3 DNA is TGTGCCAGCAGTGAATCATCTAGGACTAGCGGCTCCTACGAGCAGTACGTC. Encoded protein: CASSESSRTSGSYEQYV.

The rearrangement links TRBV7-2 to TRBJ1-6, with 7 bases that match TRBD1. V dropped 5 bases and J dropped 8; count of bases not matched to a gene: 6. Germline V gene lookup returns CDR1 SGHTA and CDR2 FQGNSA. The CDR3 is 14 amino acids. CDR3 protein: CASSPRQGYSPLHF. In nucleotides, the CDR3 is TGTGCCAGCAGCCCCCGACAGGGTTATTCACCCCTCCACTTT.

This chain links TRBV10-3 with TRBJ2-7, with TRBD1 matching 9 bases. V lost 5 bases, J lost 4 bases, and 3 bases stayed unmatched. From germline, CDR1 is ENHRY and CDR2 SYGVKD. This CDR3 is 13 amino acids long. In nucleotides, the CDR3 is TGTGCCATCAGTCGGGACAGGGAATACGAGCAGTACTTC. Translation: CAISRDREYEQYF.

V and J are TRBV19 and TRBJ2-3, with 13 nucleotides matching TRBD2. The germline V gene has CDR1 LNHDA and CDR2 SQIVND (reference sequence). Trimming at V came to 3 bases and at J to 8 bases, leaving 8 bases not matched to a gene. The CDR3 spans 16 residues. The CDR3 spells CASSMGLAGYLFTQYF. The CDR3 DNA reads TGTGCCAGTAGTATGGGACTAGCGGGGTACCTTTTTACGCAGTATTTT.

This clone has only a few counts. The chain employs TRBV13 and TRBJ2-1, with TRBD2 identical over 11 bases. Germline V gene sequence: CDR1 PRHDT, CDR2 FYEKMQ (reference sequence). The CDR3 runs to 17 residues. The V segment lost 4 bases and the J segment 3 bases; nucleotides outside the gene matches: 8. The CDR3 DNA sequence: TGTGCCAGCAGCTCCGGGACTAGCGGTAGGATCTACAATGAGCAGTTCTTC. It yields the protein CASSSGTSGRIYNEQFF.

This rearrangement joins TRBV27 to TRBJ2-7; 7 bases match TRBD1. There are 11 residues in the CDR3. The germline V gene has CDR1 MNHEY and CDR2 SMNVEV (reference sequence). The CDR3 protein is CASGQFREQYF. The CDR3 DNA reads TGTGCGTCGGGACAGTTTCGAGAGCAGTACTTC.

This chain uses TRBV7-2 with TRBJ2-5; 14 bases fit TRBD2. CDR3 length equals 16 residues. Germline loops: CDR1 SGHTA, CDR2 FQGNSA. V was pared by 6 bases and J by 1 base, with 4 bases of the junction left unmatched. The CDR3 nucleotides read TGTGCCAGCAGTTCCGGACTAGCGGGGGGCCAAGAGACCCAGTACTTC. As protein: CASSSGLAGGQETQYF.

The chain combines TRBV5-1 with TRBJ2-2; TRBD2 aligns across 10 bases. The V and J ends lost 2 bases and 3 bases, in that order; junction bases with no gene match: 1. The germline gives CDR1 SGHRS, CDR2 YFSETQ. CDR3 length equals 15 residues. The CDR3 DNA follows: TGCGCCAGCAGCTTCGGACTAGCGGACACCGGGGAGCTGTTTTTT. Translated, it gives CASSFGLADTGELFF.

This clone was picked up a small number of times. This rearrangement joins TRBV30 to TRBJ1-1; 7 bases fit TRBD1. Germline V gives CDR1 GTSNPN, CDR2 SVGIG (reference sequence). The trim removed 4 bases at V and 11 bases at J, leaving 4 bases unmatched. This CDR3 comprises 10 residues. CDR3 bases: TGTGCCTGGATACAGGGGTTGGCTTTCTTT. Translation: CAWIQGLAFF. Full variable domain (outside the CDR3, taken from reference TRBV30 and TRBJ1-1): SQTIHQWPATLVQPVGSPLSLECTVEGTSNPNLYWYRQAAGRGLQLLFYSVGIGQISSEVPQNLSASRPQDRQFILSSKKLLLSDSGFYLCAWIQGLAFFGQGTRLTVV.

This rearrangement joins TRBV5-4 to TRBJ2-3; D is uncertain. Deletions cut 0 bases from V and 4 bases from J, with 9 bases between. Looked up from germline, CDR1 is SGHNT and CDR2 is YYREEE (reference sequence). CDR3 size: 14 residues. The CDR3 sequence is CASSLGPEADTQYF. In DNA form, the CDR3 reads TGTGCCAGCAGCTTGGGTCCAGAGGCAGATACGCAGTATTTT.

The chain couples TRBV5-1 to TRBJ1-2, with a tentative D call TRBD1 (5 bases). Per the germline V gene, CDR1 is SGHRS and CDR2 is YFSETQ. Trimming stripped 2 bases from V and 4 bases from J, with 12 bases between. This CDR3 is 14 amino acids long. The chain's CDR3 is CASSLQVPLYGYTF. The CDR3 nucleotides are TGCGCCAGCAGCTTACAGGTCCCGCTCTATGGCTACACCTTC.

The chain employs TRBV19 and TRBJ2-1; D might be TRBD1 (6 bases). The CDR3 consists of 17 residues. Germline V lookup: CDR1 LNHDA, CDR2 SQIVND (reference sequence). Deletions cut 7 bases from V and 8 bases from J, with 27 bases between. In DNA form, the CDR3 reads TGTGCCAGTACCCCGCAAGGGGGTGGGGTCCCCTGGGATGAGCAGTTCTTC. This sequence encodes CASTPQGGGVPWDEQFF.

The V and J genes are TRBV6-5 and TRBJ1-1; D perhaps matches TRBD1 (5 bases). The CDR3 is made up of 14 amino acids. The V end lost 4 bases, the J end lost 3 bases, and 12 bases lay between the germline ends. CDR1 and CDR2 from the germline V gene are MNHEY and SVGAGI. CDR3 region: CASSSPQGYTEAFF. CDR3 in DNA: TGTGCCAGCAGTTCTCCCCAGGGATACACTGAAGCTTTCTTT.

V and J are TRBV11-1 and TRBJ2-3; perhaps TRBD2 as D (6 bases). Germline V CDR1 and CDR2: SGHAT, FQDESV (reference sequence). The CDR3 runs to 15 residues. V gave up 4 bases and J gave up 1 base, with 12 bases separating them. The CDR3 nucleotides are TGTGCCAGCAGCTCGACTAGTGGGGGCACAGATACGCAGTATTTT. Its protein is CASSSTSGGTDTQYF.

This rearrangement joins TRBV2 to TRBJ2-7; TRBD1 matches 7 bases. The V segment lost 3 bases and the J segment 2 bases; nucleotides outside the gene matches: 1. The CDR3 has 13 residues. Germline CDR1 is SNHLY and CDR2 is FYNNEI. The CDR3 spells CASSEDRTYEQYF. The CDR3 coding sequence is TGTGCCAGCAGTGAGGACAGGACCTACGAGCAGTACTTC.

The chain uses TRBV4-3 and TRBJ1-3; D is perhaps TRBD1 (5 bases). Germline CDR1 is LGHNA and CDR2 is YSLEER. The CDR3 has 15 amino acids. Trimming removed 1 base from V and 2 bases from J, with 9 bases in between. The CDR3 DNA reads as TGCGCCAGCAGCCAAGGGGAGGGGACTGGAAACACCATATATTTT. It yields the protein CASSQGEGTGNTIYF.

This clone is a singleton in its sample. The chain employs TRBV27 and TRBJ2-3; 11 positions agree with TRBD2. CDR3 length equals 16 residues. With V trimmed by 4 bases and J by 3 bases, 6 bases remained unmatched. Per germline, CDR1 MNHEY and CDR2 SMNVEV (reference sequence). The CDR3 reads CASSSLAGGPTDTQYF. CDR3 in DNA: TGTGCCAGCAGTTCGTTAGCGGGAGGGCCTACAGATACGCAGTATTTT.

This rearrangement joins TRBV5-6 to TRBJ2-5, with 9 bases fitting TRBD1. The CDR3 has 16 residues. Trimming removed 1 base from V and 1 base from J; junction bases left unmatched: 5. Germline V lookup: CDR1 SGHDT, CDR2 YYEEEE. In DNA, the CDR3 is TGTGCCAGCAGCTTGCTCCCGGGACAGGGCCAAGAGACCCAGTACTTC. It encodes CASSLLPGQGQETQYF.

This clone has a handful of counts. The genes are TRBV7-9 and TRBJ1-5; D is unresolved. Germline V gives CDR1 SEHNR, CDR2 FQNEAQ (reference sequence). The CDR3 is made up of 15 amino acids. Deletions cut 5 bases from V and 0 bases from J, with 11 bases between. Written as DNA, the CDR3 is TGTGCCAGCAGCGAGGGCAGCTATAGCAATCAGCCCCAGCATTTT. This codes for CASSEGSYSNQPQHF.

The chain combines TRBV6-1 with TRBJ1-4; 7 bases map to TRBD1. The CDR3 has 14 amino acids. The germline CDR1 and CDR2 sequences are MNHNS and SASEGT. J was trimmed by 8 bases and V by 6 bases; bases with no gene match: 9. CDR3 in amino acids: CASRFDRDIEKLFF. CDR3 sequence (DNA): TGTGCCAGCAGGTTCGACAGGGATATCGAAAAACTGTTTTTT.

The chain uses TRBV6-5 and TRBJ1-4; D is ambiguous. The V and J ends lost 6 bases and 8 bases respectively, with 7 bases between them. CDR1 and CDR2 (germline): MNHEY, SVGAGI. This CDR3 has 11 residues. The CDR3 here is CASSQSEKLFF. The CDR3, as DNA: TGTGCCAGCAGCCAGTCGGAAAAACTGTTTTTT.

V gene TRBV5-5 combines with J gene TRBJ1-5; 7 bases are shared with TRBD1. This CDR3 comprises 13 residues. Trimming took 5 bases from V and 6 from J; bases not matched to a gene: 5. The germline CDR1 and CDR2 sequences are SGHKS and YYEKEE (reference sequence). CDR3 sequence reads: CASSRQGGQPQHF. In DNA, the CDR3 is TGTGCCAGCAGTCGACAGGGTGGTCAGCCCCAGCATTTT. The variable domain in full, with the rest retrieved from reference TRBV5-5 and TRBJ1-5, is DAGVTQSPTHLIKTRGQQVTLRCSPISGHKSVSWYQQVLGQGPQFIFQYYEKEERGRGNFPDRFSARQFPNYSSELNVNALLLGDSALYLCASSRQGGQPQHFGDGTRLSIL.

The chain links TRBV23-1 to TRBJ2-7, with 14 bases aligning to TRBD2. TRBV23-1 is marked as an open reading frame, function uncertain. This CDR3 contains 16 residues. With 3 bases clipped from V and 6 bases from J, the junction kept 7 bases outside the gene matches. The CDR3 DNA sequence: TGCGCCAGCAGTCAGCGGACTAGCGGGGGGAAGGTCGAGCAGTACGTC. Translation gives CASSQRTSGGKVEQYV.

The chain carries TRBV11-3 and TRBJ2-1; 7 bases match TRBD2. The CDR3 length is 16 residues. With V trimmed by 0 bases and J by 4 bases, 6 bases remained unmatched. Germline CDR1 SGHNT, CDR2 YENEEA. This chain's CDR3 is CASSLDIGGGYNEQFF. CDR3 nucleotide sequence: TGTGCCAGCAGCTTAGATATCGGCGGGGGATACAATGAGCAGTTCTTC.

This clone showed up just a few times. This rearrangement joins TRBV5-4 to TRBJ1-2; a weak D match, TRBD1 (6 bases). Germline V gene lookup returns CDR1 SGHNT and CDR2 YYREEE (reference sequence). V gave up 4 bases and J gave up 1 base, with 11 bases separating them. The CDR3 spans 14 residues. This CDR3 is CASSPDSNNYGYTF. The CDR3 DNA follows: TGTGCCAGCAGCCCGGACAGCAATAACTATGGCTACACCTTC.

The V gene is TRBV4-1, the J gene TRBJ2-7; 8 positions match TRBD2. This CDR3 region has 16 residues. V was clipped by 0 bases and J by 2 bases; unmatched bases: 6. Looked up from germline, CDR1 is MGHRA and CDR2 is YSYEKL. The CDR3 is CASSQDSLAGPYEQYF. For the CDR3, the DNA is TGCGCCAGCAGCCAAGATAGCCTAGCGGGCCCCTACGAGCAGTACTTC.